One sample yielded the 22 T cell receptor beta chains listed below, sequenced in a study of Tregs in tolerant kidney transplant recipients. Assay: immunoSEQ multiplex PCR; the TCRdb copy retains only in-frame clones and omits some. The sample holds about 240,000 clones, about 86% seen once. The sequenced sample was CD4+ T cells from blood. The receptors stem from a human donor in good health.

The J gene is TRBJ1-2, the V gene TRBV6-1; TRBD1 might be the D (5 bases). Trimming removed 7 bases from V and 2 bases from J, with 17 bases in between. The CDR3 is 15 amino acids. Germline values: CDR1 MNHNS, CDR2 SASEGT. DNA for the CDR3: TGTGCCAGCACGGGGTCAGGGCGAGGGAACTATGGCTACACCTTC. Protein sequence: CASTGSGRGNYGYTF.

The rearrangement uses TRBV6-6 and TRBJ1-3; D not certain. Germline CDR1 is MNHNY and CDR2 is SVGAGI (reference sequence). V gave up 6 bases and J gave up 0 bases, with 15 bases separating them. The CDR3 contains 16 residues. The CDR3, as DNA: TGTGCCAGCAGAACCTCGGGCAGCCGCTCTGGAAACACCATATATTTT. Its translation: CASRTSGSRSGNTIYF.

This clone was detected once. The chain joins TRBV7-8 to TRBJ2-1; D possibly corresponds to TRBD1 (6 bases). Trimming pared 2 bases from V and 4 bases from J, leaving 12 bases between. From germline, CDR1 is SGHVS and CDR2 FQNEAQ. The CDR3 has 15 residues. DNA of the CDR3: TGTGCCAGCAGCTTAACGACAGGAGGATACAATGAGCAGTTCTTC. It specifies CASSLTTGGYNEQFF.

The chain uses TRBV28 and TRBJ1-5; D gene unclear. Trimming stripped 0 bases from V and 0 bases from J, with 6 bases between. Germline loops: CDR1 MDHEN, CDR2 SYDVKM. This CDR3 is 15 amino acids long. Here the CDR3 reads CASSLWVNSNQPQHF. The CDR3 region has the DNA TGTGCCAGCAGTTTATGGGTGAATAGCAATCAGCCCCAGCATTTT. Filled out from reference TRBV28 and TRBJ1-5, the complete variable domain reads DVKVTQSSRYLVKRTGEKVFLECVQDMDHENMFWYRQDPGLGLRLIYFSYDVKMKEKGDIPEGYSVSREKKERFSLILESASTNQTSMYLCASSLWVNSNQPQHFGDGTRLSIL.

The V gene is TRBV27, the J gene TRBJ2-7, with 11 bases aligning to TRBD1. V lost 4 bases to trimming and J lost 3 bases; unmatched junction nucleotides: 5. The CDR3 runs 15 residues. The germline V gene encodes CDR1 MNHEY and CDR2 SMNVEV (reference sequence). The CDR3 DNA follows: TGTGCCAGCAGTTATCGGGACAGGGGGAACTACGAGCAGTACTTC. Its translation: CASSYRDRGNYEQYF.

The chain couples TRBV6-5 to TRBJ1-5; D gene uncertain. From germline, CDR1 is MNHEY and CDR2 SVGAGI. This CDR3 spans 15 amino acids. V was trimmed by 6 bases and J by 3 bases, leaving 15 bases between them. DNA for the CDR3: TGTGCCAGCAGCAGGACCTATCCGGCCAATCAGCCCCAGCATTTT. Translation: CASSRTYPANQPQHF.

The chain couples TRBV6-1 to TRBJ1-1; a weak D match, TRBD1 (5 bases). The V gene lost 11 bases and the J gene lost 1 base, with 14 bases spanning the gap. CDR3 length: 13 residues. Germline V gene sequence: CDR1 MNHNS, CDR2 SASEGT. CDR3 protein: CAGQGTANTEAFF. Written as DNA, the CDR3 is TGTGCCGGACAAGGGACGGCGAACACTGAAGCTTTCTTT.

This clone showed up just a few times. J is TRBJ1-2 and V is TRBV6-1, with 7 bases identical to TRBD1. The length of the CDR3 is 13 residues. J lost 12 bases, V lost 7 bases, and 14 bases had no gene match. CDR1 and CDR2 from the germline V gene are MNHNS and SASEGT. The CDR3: CASIPLGGGRNTF. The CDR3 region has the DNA TGTGCCAGCATCCCTCTGGGAGGGGGCCGCAACACCTTC.

CDR3 DNA: TGCGCCAGCAGCTTGGGGCGTTACCAAGAGACCCAGTACTTC. It specifies CASSLGRYQETQYF. The V gene is TRBV5-1, the J gene TRBJ2-5; D is uncertain. Germline V gene lookup returns CDR1 SGHRS and CDR2 YFSETQ. Deletions cut 0 bases from V and 0 bases from J, with 6 bases between. This CDR3 is 14 amino acids long.

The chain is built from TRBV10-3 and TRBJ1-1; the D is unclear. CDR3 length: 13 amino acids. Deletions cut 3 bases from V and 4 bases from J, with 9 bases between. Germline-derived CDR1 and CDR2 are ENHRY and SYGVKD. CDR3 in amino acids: CAISDPTLTEAFF. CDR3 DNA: TGTGCCATCAGTGACCCGACACTCACTGAAGCTTTCTTT.

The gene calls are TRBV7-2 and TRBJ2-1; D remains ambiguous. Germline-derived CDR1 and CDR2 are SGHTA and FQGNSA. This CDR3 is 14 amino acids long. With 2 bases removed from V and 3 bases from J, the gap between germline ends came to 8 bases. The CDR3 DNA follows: TGTGCCAGCAGCTTACGGCCTCTCTACAATGAGCAGTTCTTC. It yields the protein CASSLRPLYNEQFF.

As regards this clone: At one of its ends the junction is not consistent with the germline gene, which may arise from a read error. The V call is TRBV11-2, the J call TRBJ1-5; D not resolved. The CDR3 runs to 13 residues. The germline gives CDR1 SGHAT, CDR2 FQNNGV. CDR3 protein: CAGSLREGQPQHF. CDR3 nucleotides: TGTGCCGGCAGCTTAAGGGAGGGTCAGCCCCAGCATTTT.

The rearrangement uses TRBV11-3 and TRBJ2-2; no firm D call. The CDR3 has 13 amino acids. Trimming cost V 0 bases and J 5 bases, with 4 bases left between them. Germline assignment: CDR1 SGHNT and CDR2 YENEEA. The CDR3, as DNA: TGTGCCAGCAGCTTAGATTTGACCGGGGAGCTGTTTTTT. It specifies CASSLDLTGELFF.

The CDR3 bases are TGCGCCAGCACCTCTACAGGGGCGGGAACAGATACGCAGTATTTT. Its protein product is CASTSTGAGTDTQYF. The chain uses TRBV5-1 and TRBJ2-3; D perhaps matches TRBD1 (7 bases). This CDR3 spans 15 amino acids. Germline-derived CDR1 and CDR2 are SGHRS and YFSETQ. Between the trimmed V and J ends, which lost 6 bases and 3 bases, there was a span of 17 bases. The full variable domain, completed using reference TRBV5-1 and TRBJ2-3, is KAGVTQTPRYLIKTRGQQVTLSCSPISGHRSVSWYQQTPGQGLQFLFEYFSETQRNKGNFPGRFSGRQFSNSRSEMNVSTLELGDSALYLCASTSTGAGTDTQYFGPGTRLTVL.

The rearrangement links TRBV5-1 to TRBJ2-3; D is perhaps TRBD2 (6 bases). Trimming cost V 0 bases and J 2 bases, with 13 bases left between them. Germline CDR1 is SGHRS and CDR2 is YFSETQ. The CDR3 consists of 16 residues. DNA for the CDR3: TGCGCCAGCAGCTTGGCGCGGGGCTCCCCCACAGATACGCAGTATTTT. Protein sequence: CASSLARGSPTDTQYF.

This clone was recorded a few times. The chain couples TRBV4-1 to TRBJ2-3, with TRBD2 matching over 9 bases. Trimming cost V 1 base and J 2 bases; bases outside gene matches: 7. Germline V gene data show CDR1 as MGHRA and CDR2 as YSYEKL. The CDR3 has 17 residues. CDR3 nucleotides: TGCGCCAGCAGCCAAGGGGGCGGGGGGGCACTCACAGATACGCAGTATTTT. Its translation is CASSQGGGGALTDTQYF.

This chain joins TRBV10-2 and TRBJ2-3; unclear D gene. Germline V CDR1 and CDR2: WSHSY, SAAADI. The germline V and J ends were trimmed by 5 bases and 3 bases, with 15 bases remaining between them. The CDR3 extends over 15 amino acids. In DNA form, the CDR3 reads TGCGCCAGCAGTCATCCAGGAGAGAGGACAGATACGCAGTATTTT. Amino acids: CASSHPGERTDTQYF.

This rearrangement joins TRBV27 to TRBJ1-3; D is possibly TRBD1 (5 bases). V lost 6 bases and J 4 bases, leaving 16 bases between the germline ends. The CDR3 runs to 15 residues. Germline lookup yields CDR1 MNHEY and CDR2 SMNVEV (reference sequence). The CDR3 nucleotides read TGTGCCAGCAGCTCGCAGTGGGGGGTAGGAAACACCATATATTTT. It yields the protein CASSSQWGVGNTIYF.

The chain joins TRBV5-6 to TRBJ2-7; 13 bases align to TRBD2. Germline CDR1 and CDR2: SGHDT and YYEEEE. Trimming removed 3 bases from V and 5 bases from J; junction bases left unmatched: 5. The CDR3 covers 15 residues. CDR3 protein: CASSSGLAGLHEQYF. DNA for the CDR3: TGTGCCAGCAGCTCGGGACTAGCGGGGCTCCACGAGCAGTACTTC.

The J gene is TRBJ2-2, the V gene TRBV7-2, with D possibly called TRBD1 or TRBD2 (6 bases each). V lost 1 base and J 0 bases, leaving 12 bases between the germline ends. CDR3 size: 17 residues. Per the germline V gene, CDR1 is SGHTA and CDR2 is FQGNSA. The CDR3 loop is CASSLVGGASNTGELFF. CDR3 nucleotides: TGTGCCAGCAGCTTAGTGGGGGGCGCATCGAACACCGGGGAGCTGTTTTTT.

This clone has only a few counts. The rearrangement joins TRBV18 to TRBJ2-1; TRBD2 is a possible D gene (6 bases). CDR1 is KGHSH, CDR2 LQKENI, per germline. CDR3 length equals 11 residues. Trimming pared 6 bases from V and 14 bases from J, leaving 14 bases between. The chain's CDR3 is CASSGGDVEFF. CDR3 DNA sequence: TGTGCCAGCTCCGGCGGGGATGTAGAGTTCTTC.

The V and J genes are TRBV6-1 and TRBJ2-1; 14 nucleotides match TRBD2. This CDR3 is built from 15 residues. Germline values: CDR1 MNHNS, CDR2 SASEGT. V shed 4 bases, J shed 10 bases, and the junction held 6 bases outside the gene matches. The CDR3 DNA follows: TGTGCCAGCAGTGTGACTAGCGGGAGGGACAGGGAGCAGTTCTTC. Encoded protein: CASSVTSGRDREQFF.